The 13 T cell receptor beta chains presented below share a single source sample, sequenced in a study of blood T cell repertoires in COVID-19. Some clones are missing from TCRdb's copy, which holds only in-frame ones; the method was immunoSEQ multiplex PCR. Of some 44,000 clones in the sample, about 90% are singletons; the top ten hold more than 10%. The sample taken for sequencing was peripheral blood. The source of these receptors is a human donor in a cohort sampled during active COVID-19.

This chain uses TRBV12-3 or TRBV12-4 with TRBJ1-5, with D perhaps matching TRBD1 (6 bases). Trimming removed 5 bases from V and 4 bases from J, with 9 bases in between. The CDR3 is made up of 13 amino acids. The CDR3 DNA reads TGTGCCAGCAGTAAACAGGGAAATCAGCCCCAGCATTTT. Amino acids: CASSKQGNQPQHF.

V and J are TRBV6-5 and TRBJ2-5, with D possibly TRBD2 on 5 matching bases. The CDR3 runs 14 residues. Germline V gene lookup returns CDR1 MNHEY and CDR2 SVGAGI. The V and J ends lost 6 bases and 2 bases respectively, with 13 bases between them. The CDR3 sequence: CASSRGRQQETQYF. The CDR3 coding sequence is TGTGCCAGCAGCAGAGGGCGGCAGCAAGAGACCCAGTACTTC.

This clone was detected a few times. The genes are TRBV19 and TRBJ1-6; 12 nucleotides agree with TRBD1. V shed 5 bases, J shed 9 bases, and the junction held 5 bases outside the gene matches. The CDR3 has 15 residues. Germline CDR1 is LNHDA and CDR2 is SQIVND (reference sequence). For the CDR3, the DNA is TGTGCCAGTAGTCCAGGGACAGGGGGCAGTTCACCCCTCCACTTT. It yields the protein CASSPGTGGSSPLHF.

The V call is TRBV6-2 or TRBV6-3, the J call TRBJ2-5; D remains unclear. Trimming shortened V by 2 bases and J by 3 bases, and 13 bases separated the two germline ends. The CDR3 loop spans 15 amino acids. Per the germline V gene, CDR1 is MNHEY and CDR2 is SVGEGT. In DNA form, the CDR3 reads TGTGCCAGCAGTTACGGCGGTGTCATGGAAGAGACCCAGTACTTC. Its protein is CASSYGGVMEETQYF.

The genes are TRBV4-3 and TRBJ2-7; TRBD1 is a possible D gene (5 bases). Germline CDR1 is LGHNA and CDR2 is YSLEER. Between the trimmed V and J ends, which lost 0 bases and 1 base, there was a span of 10 bases. CDR3 length: 15 residues. This CDR3 is CASSQEKGRSYEQYF. The CDR3 bases are TGCGCCAGCAGCCAAGAAAAGGGGCGATCCTACGAGCAGTACTTC.

The genes are TRBV18 and TRBJ2-2, with D unclear. Germline V CDR1 and CDR2: KGHSH, LQKENI. The V gene lost 3 bases and the J gene lost 1 base, with 12 bases spanning the gap. The CDR3 runs to 16 residues. CDR3 in amino acids: CASSPLTHLNTGELFF. CDR3 in DNA: TGTGCCAGCTCACCTCTAACGCACCTGAACACCGGGGAGCTGTTTTTT.

V gene TRBV3-1 (or the pseudogene TRBV3-2) combines with J gene TRBJ2-1; D call uncertain. Per germline, CDR1 LGHDT and CDR2 YNNKEL (reference sequence). The germline V and J ends were trimmed by 5 bases and 7 bases, with 12 bases remaining between them. The CDR3 covers 13 residues. The CDR3 loop is CASSKWVGNEQFF. The DNA of the CDR3 is TGTGCCAGCAGCAAATGGGTCGGGAATGAGCAGTTCTTC.

V gene TRBV6-2 or TRBV6-3 combines with J gene TRBJ2-7; D gene uncertain. Germline V lookup: CDR1 MNHEY, CDR2 SVGEGT. This CDR3 is built from 12 residues. V was trimmed by 5 bases and J by 3 bases, leaving 8 bases between them. As DNA, the CDR3 is TGTGCCAGCAGTGACTTCCTCTACGAGCAGTACTTC. It yields the protein CASSDFLYEQYF.

The gene calls are TRBV11-2 and TRBJ2-7; no clear D gene. The V and J ends lost 1 base and 3 bases respectively, with 10 bases between them. Germline V gene lookup returns CDR1 SGHAT and CDR2 FQNNGV. The CDR3 loop spans 14 amino acids. The chain's CDR3 is CASSLVVRGYEQYF. CDR3 in DNA: TGTGCCAGCAGCTTAGTCGTCCGAGGCTACGAGCAGTACTTC.

The V call is TRBV2, the J call TRBJ2-1, with 11 bases that match TRBD2. J was trimmed by 6 bases and V by 1 base; bases with no gene match: 2. The CDR3 contains 15 residues. Germline lookup yields CDR1 SNHLY and CDR2 FYNNEI. CDR3 in amino acids: CASSEGLAGINEQFF. The CDR3 region has the DNA TGTGCCAGCAGTGAAGGACTAGCGGGGATCAATGAGCAGTTCTTC.

The chain has TRBV7-9 and TRBJ1-1; a possible D gene is TRBD1 (5 bases). Germline V gives CDR1 SEHNR, CDR2 FQNEAQ (reference sequence). The CDR3 spans 14 residues. With 4 bases removed from V and 5 bases from J, the gap between germline ends came to 14 bases. The CDR3 coding sequence is TGTGCCAGCAGCTCCCCCGGGGGGGGAACTGAAGCTTTCTTT. Translating it yields CASSSPGGGTEAFF.

The chain has TRBV4-3 and TRBJ2-2; a weak D match, TRBD1 (5 bases). V lost 6 bases to trimming and J lost 6 bases, with 14 bases between them. This CDR3 contains 14 residues. CDR1 and CDR2 from the germline V gene are LGHNA and YSLEER. The CDR3 here is CASSQTGGSGELFF. The CDR3 nucleotides are TGCGCCAGCAGTCAAACAGGCGGCTCCGGGGAGCTGTTTTTT.

CDR3 residues: CASNAQGFSYEQYF. As DNA, the CDR3 is TGTGCCAGCAACGCACAGGGATTCTCCTACGAGCAGTACTTC. The chain has TRBV7-9 and TRBJ2-7, with D possibly being TRBD1 (6 bases). This CDR3 region has 14 residues. The germline CDR1 and CDR2 sequences are SEHNR and FQNEAQ (reference sequence). Trimming took 7 bases from V and 0 from J, leaving 13 bases between them.